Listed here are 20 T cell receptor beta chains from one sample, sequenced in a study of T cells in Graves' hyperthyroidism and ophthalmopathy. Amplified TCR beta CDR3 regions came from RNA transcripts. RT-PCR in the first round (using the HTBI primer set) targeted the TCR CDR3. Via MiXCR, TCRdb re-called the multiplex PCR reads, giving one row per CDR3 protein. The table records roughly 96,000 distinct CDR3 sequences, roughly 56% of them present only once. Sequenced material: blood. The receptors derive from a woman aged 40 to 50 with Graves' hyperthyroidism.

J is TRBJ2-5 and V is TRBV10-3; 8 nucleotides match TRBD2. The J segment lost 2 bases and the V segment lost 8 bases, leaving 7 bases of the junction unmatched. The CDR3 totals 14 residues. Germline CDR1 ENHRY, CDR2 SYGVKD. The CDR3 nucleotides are TGTGCCATCGGCCAGCGGGGGAGTCAAGAGACCCAGTACTTC. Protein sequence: CAIGQRGSQETQYF.

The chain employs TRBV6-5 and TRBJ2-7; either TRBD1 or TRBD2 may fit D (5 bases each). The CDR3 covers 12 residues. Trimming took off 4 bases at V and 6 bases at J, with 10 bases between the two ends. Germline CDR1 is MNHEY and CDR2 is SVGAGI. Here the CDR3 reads CASSWGGGEQYF. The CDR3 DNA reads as TGTGCCAGCAGTTGGGGTGGGGGCGAGCAGTACTTC.

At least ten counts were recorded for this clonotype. The CDR3: CSAETGEDYGYTF. The CDR3 DNA is TGCAGTGCAGAGACAGGGGAGGACTATGGCTACACCTTC. The chain couples TRBV20-1 to TRBJ1-2; TRBD1 agrees at 8 bases. CDR1 and CDR2 from the germline V gene are DFQATT and SNEGSKA (reference sequence). Losses at the gene ends were 6 bases for V and 3 bases for J; bases not matched to a gene: 6. The CDR3 sequence is 13 residues long.

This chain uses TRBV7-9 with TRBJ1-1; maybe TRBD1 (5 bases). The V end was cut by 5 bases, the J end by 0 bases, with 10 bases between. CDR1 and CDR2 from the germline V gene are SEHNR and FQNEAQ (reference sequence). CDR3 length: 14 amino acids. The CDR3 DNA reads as TGTGCCAGCAGCCTAACAGGTTTGAACACTGAAGCTTTCTTT. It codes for CASSLTGLNTEAFF. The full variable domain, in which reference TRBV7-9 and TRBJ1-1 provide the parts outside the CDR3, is DTGVSQNPRHKITKRGQNVTFRCDPISEHNRLYWYRQTLGQGPEFLTYFQNEAQLEKSRLLSDRFSAERPKGSFSTLEIQRTEQGDSAMYLCASSLTGLNTEAFFGQGTRLTVV.

The CDR3 loop reads CASRDAGPPYQPQHF. The CDR3 region has the DNA TGCGCCAGCAGAGACGCGGGGCCCCCATATCAGCCCCAGCATTTT. V usage is TRBV10-2 and J usage is TRBJ1-5; TRBD1 is a possible D gene (5 bases). The CDR3 contains 15 residues. Per the germline V gene, CDR1 is WSHSY and CDR2 is SAAADI. Trimming pared 6 bases from V and 5 bases from J, leaving 17 bases between.

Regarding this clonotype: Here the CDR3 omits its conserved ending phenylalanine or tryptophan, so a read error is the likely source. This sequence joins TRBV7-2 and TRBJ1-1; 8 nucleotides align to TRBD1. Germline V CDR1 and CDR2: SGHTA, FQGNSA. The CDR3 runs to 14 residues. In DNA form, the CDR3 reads TGTGCCAGCAGCTCGGACAGGGTGAACGCTGAAGCTTTCTCT. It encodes CASSSDRVNAEAFS.

Here the CDR3 DNA reads TGCAGCCTATTTGGACAGGGCGACTATGGCTACACCTTC. Its translation is CSLFGQGDYGYTF. This chain uses TRBV29-1 with TRBJ1-2; 8 bases align to TRBD1. Germline assignment: CDR1 SQVTM and CDR2 ANQGSEA. The junction had 8 bases not matched to a gene; V was cut back by 8 bases and J by 3 bases. This CDR3 has 13 amino acids.

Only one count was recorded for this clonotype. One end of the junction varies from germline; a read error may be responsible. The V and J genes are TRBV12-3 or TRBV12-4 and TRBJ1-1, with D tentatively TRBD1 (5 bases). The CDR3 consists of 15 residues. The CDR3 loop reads CATTPARVGNIEAFF. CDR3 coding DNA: TGTGCCACCACCCCGGCCAGGGTCGGGAACATTGAAGCTTTCTTT.

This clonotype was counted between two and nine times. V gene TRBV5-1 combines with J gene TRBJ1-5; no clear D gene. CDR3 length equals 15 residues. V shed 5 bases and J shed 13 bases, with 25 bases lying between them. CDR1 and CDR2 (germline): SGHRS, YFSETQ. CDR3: CASRSTSQRDQEQHF. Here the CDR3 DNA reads TGCGCCAGCAGGTCGACCAGCCAGCGGGATCAGGAGCAGCATTTT.

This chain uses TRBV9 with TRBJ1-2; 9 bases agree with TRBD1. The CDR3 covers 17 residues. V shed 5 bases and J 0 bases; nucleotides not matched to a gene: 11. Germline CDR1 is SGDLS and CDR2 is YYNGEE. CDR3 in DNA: TGTGCCAGCAGAGCCGGGACAGGGTCAGAAGCTAACTATGGCTACACCTTC. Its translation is CASRAGTGSEANYGYTF. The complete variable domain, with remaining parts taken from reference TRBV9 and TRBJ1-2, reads DSGVTQTPKHLITATGQRVTLRCSPRSGDLSVYWYQQSLDQGLQFLIQYYNGEERAKGNILERFSAQQFPDLHSELNLSSLELGDSALYFCASRAGTGSEANYGYTFGSGTRLTVV.

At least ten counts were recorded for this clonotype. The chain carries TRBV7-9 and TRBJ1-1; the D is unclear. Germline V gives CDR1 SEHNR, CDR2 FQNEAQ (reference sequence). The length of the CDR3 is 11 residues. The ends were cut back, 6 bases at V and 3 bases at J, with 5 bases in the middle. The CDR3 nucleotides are TGTGCCAGCAGAACCTACACTGAAGCTTTCTTT. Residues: CASRTYTEAFF.

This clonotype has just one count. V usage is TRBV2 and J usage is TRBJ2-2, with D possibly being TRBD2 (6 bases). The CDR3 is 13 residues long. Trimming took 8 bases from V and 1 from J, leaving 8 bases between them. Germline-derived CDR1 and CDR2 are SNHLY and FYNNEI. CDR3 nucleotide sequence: TGTGCCAGCCGGGAGCTGAACACCGGGGAGCTGTTTTTT. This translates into CASRELNTGELFF. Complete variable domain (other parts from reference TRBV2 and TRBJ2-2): EPEVTQTPSHQVTQMGQEVILRCVPISNHLYFYWYRQILGQKVEFLVSFYNNEISEKSEIFDDQFSVERPDGSNFTLKIRSTKLEDSAMYFCASRELNTGELFFGEGSRLTVL.

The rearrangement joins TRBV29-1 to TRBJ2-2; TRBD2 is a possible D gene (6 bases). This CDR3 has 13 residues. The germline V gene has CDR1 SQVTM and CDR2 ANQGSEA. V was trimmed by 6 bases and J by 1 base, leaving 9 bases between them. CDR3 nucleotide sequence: TGCAGCGTCGGGACTGGGAACACCGGGGAGCTGTTTTTT. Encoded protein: CSVGTGNTGELFF.

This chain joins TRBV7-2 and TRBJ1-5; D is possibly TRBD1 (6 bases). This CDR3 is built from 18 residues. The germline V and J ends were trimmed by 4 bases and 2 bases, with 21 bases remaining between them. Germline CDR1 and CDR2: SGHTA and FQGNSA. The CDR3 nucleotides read TGTGCCAGCAGCTCGAGGCCCGGGGGGGCTGAAGGCAATCAGCCCCAGCATTTT. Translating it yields CASSSRPGGAEGNQPQHF. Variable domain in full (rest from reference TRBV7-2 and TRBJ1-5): GAGVSQSPSNKVTEKGKDVELRCDPISGHTALYWYRQSLGQGLEFLIYFQGNSAPDKSGLPSDRFSAERTGGSVSTLTIQRTQQEDSAVYLCASSSRPGGAEGNQPQHFGDGTRLSIL.

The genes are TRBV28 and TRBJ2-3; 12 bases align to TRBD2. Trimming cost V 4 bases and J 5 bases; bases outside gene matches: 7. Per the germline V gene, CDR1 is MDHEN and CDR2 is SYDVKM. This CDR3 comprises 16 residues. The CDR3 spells CASSSRTSGDGDTQYF. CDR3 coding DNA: TGTGCCAGCAGTTCCCGGACTAGCGGGGATGGAGATACGCAGTATTTT.

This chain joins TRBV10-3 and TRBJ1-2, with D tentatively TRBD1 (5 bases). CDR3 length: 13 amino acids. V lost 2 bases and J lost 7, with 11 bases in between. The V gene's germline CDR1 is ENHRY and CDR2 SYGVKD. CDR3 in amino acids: CAISEGGGGGYTF. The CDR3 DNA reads TGTGCCATCAGTGAGGGGGGGGGAGGTGGCTACACCTTC.

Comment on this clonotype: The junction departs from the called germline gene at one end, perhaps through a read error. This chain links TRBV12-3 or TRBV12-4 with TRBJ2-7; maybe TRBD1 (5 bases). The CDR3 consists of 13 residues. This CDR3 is CASRRGRGYKQYF. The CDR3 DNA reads TGTGCCAGCAGAAGGGGAAGGGGCTACAAGCAGTACTTC.

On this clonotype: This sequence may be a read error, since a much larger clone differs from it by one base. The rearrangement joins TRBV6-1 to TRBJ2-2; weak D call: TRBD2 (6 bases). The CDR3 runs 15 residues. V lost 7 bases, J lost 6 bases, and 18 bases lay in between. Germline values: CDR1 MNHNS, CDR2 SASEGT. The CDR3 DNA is TGTGCCAGCACCGGGGGACCAGAAGGCGCCGGGGAGCTGTTTTTT. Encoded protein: CASTGGPEGAGELFF.

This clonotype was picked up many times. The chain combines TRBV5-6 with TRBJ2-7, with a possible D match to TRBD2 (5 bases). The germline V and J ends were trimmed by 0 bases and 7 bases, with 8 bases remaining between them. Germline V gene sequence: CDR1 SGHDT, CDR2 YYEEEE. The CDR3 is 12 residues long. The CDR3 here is CASSLVRDEQYF. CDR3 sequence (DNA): TGTGCCAGCAGCTTGGTACGGGATGAGCAGTACTTC.

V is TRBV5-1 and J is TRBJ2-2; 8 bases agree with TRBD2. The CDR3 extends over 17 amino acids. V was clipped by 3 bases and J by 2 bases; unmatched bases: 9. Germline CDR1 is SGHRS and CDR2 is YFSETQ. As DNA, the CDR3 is TGCGCCAGCAGCTCGGGGGGGACGGCCGGAAACACCGGGGAGCTGTTTTTT. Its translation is CASSSGGTAGNTGELFF.